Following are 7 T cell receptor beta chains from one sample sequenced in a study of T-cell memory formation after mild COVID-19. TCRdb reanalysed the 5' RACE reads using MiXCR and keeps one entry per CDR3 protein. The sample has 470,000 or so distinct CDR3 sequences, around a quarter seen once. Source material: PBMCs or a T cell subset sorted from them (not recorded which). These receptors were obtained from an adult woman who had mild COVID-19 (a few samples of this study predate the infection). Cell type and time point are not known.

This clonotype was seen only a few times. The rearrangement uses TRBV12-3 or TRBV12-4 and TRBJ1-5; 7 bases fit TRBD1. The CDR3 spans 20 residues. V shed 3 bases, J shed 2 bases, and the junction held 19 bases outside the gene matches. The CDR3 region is CASSFWAGTDQSIGNQPQHF. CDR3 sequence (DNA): TGTGCCAGCAGTTTTTGGGCCGGGACAGACCAGTCTATAGGCAATCAGCCCCAGCATTTT.

In DNA, the CDR3 is TGTGCCAGCAGACGACAGGGGGCTCAGCCCCAGCATTTT. Its translation is CASRRQGAQPQHF. The chain is built from TRBV6-2 or TRBV6-3 and TRBJ1-5, with 10 bases that match TRBD1. The CDR3 length is 13 residues. Germline assignment: CDR1 MNHEY and CDR2 SVGEGT. The J segment lost 6 bases and the V segment lost 6 bases, leaving 2 bases of the junction unmatched.

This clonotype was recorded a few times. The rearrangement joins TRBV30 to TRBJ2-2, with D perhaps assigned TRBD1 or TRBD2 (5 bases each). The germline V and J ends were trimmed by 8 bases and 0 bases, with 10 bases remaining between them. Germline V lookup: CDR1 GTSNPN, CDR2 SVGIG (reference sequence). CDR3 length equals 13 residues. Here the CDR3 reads CALRGPNTGELFF. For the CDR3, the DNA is TGTGCCCTCCGGGGACCGAACACCGGGGAGCTGTTTTTT.

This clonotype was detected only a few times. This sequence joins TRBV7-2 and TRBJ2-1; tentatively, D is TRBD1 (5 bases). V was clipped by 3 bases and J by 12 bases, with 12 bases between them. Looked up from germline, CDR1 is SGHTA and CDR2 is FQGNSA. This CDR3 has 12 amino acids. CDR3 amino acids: CASSFYDSAQFF. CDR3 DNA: TGTGCCAGCAGCTTCTATGACAGTGCGCAGTTCTTC.

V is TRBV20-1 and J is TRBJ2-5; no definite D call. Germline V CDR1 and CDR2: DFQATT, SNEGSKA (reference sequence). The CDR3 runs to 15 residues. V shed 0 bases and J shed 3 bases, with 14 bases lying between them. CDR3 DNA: TGCAGTGCTAGAGACCTTCGACGGGCCGAAGAGACCCAGTACTTC. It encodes CSARDLRRAEETQYF.

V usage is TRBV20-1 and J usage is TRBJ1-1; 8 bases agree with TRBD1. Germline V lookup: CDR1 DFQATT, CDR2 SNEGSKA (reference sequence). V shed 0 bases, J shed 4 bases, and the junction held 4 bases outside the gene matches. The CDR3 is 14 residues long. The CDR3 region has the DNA TGCAGTGCTAGAGATTCAGGGGGCGGCACTGAAGCTTTCTTT. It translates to CSARDSGGGTEAFF.

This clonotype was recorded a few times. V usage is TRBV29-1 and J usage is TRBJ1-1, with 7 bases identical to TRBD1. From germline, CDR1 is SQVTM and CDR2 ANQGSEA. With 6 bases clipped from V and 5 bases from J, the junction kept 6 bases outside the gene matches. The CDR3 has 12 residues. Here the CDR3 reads CSVQGGETEAFF. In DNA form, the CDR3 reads TGCAGCGTGCAGGGGGGGGAAACTGAAGCTTTCTTT.